This T cell receptor (beta chain) was retrieved from a study of cytomegalovirus exposure and HLA in healthy donors (TCRdb year 2017). Turning to the overall study: In an earlier analysis of about 560 of the donors, under 300 Gb of sequence data and some 100 million unique TCR beta sequences from roughly 190 million T cells were reported. An early release that covered several hundred HLA-typed donors contained about 300 gigabases of sequencing data and 80 million or so unique TCR sequences. The genetic ancestry cluster associated with self-reported Caucasian donors included 81% of the 300 to 400 genotyped donors. The study aimed to test whether cataloging public T cell receptors could reveal signatures of past pathogen exposure. The study profiled the T cell repertoires of about 720 subjects by immunosequencing and related them to cytomegalovirus serostatus. Besides the first cohort of roughly 660 subjects, a separate validation cohort made up of 120 different subjects was used. High-throughput TCR immunosequencing, statistical association of individual TCRs with disease status, and machine learning were combined to predict cytomegalovirus infection status. To study patterns of TCR occurrence, a later analysis re-analyzed previously published TCR beta repertoires from around 660 donors and added high-resolution HLA genotyping. Rather than using new phenotypic data, the later analysis identified candidate immune exposures from TCR beta sequences and from how often those sequences occurred across donors. In an earlier analysis of more than 550 of the donors, high-throughput TCR beta sequencing was used to judge whether each TCR beta V gene segment behaved as functional or pseudogenic. Donor age, sex, ethnicity and CMV serostatus were compiled together with the repertoire data. A later genetic analysis took genome-wide SNP genotypes for about three fifths of the 666 donors and used that subset as a discovery cohort. All discovery cohort repertoires had been generated using a single sequencing platform. HLA typing included class I and class II loci at four-digit resolution. Typing coverage differed by locus: A, B, C, DRB1 and DQB1 were typed in about 629-640 donors, DQA1 in about 500, DPA1 in over 600, and DPB1 in 472. Roughly 5 DR-DQ haplotypes were handled as single units for association and clustering, since linkage in the cohort was strong. Among 300 to 500 genotyped donors of the cohort, an average of approximately 240,000 unique TCR beta nucleotide sequences was sequenced per donor, of which about 18% were non-productive. What the work shows at the level of the full study, not this receptor alone: The sequencing pipeline was judged likely to have produced a cluster of highly shared sequence variants as a technical artifact. CMV serostatus was the only immune exposure information available for the cohort. The classifier was reported to diagnose cytomegalovirus status with high specificity and sensitivity in both the original and validation cohorts. A later analysis reported that several top co-occurrence clusters appeared linked to parvovirus B19, influenza, CMV and Epstein-Barr virus. This cohort had only TCR beta chains sequenced, and the lack of alpha or paired-chain data limited which features could be detected. Over 15 rarely observed V segments, including chromosome 9 orphons, were excluded from the earlier analysis of approximately 500 of the donors because counts were too low. Most TCR sequences were observed very rarely across donors, whereas some public TCRs were present in many individuals. A total of roughly 160 TCR beta chains were listed by the study as associated with cytomegalovirus. Roughly uniform sequencing depth across donors was assumed in presence/absence analyses, although this assumption may not hold. A later genetic analysis associated a missense DCLRE1C variant with V-gene and J-gene trimming of TCR beta chains, and an independent cohort replicated the association. Compared with the 666-donor mean, donors in an Asian-associated ancestry cluster had fewer N-insertions in productive TCRs, according to a later genetic analysis. In vitro tests confirmed that a few of the cytomegalovirus-associated TCR beta chains recognize cytomegalovirus antigens. When HLA alleles, especially DR and DQ, strongly co-occurred, TCR associations were difficult to assign to individual alleles. In a later analysis, HLA-associated TCR beta chains showed more clonal expansion and lower generation probabilities than non-associated chains that were equally common. Because some donors lacked HLA typing at each locus, the association tests relied only on the typed subset. Linkage disequilibrium might explain the correlated functional status among segregating V segments, but an unknown experimental factor could not be excluded. In an earlier analysis of several hundred of the donors, most TCR beta V segments were observed in productive rearrangements about 87% or about 30% of the time, broadly matching IMGT annotations. In a later analysis, TCR association rates were found to vary across HLA loci, with the most associated TCRs seen for DRB1 alleles and the fewest for HLA-C alleles. A further reported finding was that TCR beta sequences accurately predicted the HLA-A and HLA-B alleles for most subjects in the first cohort. In a later analysis, some 17,000 TCR beta sequences were associated with specific HLA alleles at a false discovery rate of 0.05. It was suggested by the authors that the approach could potentially be generalized to other disease states and immunological phenotypes. Most CMV-associated TCR beta chains appeared to be HLA-restricted in a later analysis, and the HLA associations seemed to be driven largely by CMV exposure.

As to this clone: The target of this receptor is not known. No base quality information exists; no much larger clone differs at one position.

Library preparation employed the immunoSEQ multiplex PCR assay. For the multiplex PCR, a mixture combining 60 forward primers for TCR Vbeta segments and 13 reverse primers for TCR Jbeta segments was used. A multiplex PCR assay on genomic DNA amplified the CDR3 region of rearranged TCR beta genes. Amplified TCR beta libraries were sequenced as 87-base-pair reads on the Illumina HiSeq System. As for how the authors treated the data: Across the 670 or so repertoires, a later analysis counted some 80 million unique TCR beta chains, 8.5 million to 12 million of which were shared by at least two donors. To remove PCR and sequencing errors, raw reads were error-corrected and collapsed into unique sequences using a nearest-neighbor algorithm that merged closely related sequences. To assign V, D and J gene segments, CDR3 sequences were aligned to IMGT reference sequences. For a sequence to be retained, at least a six-nucleotide match to both a V gene segment and a J gene segment was required. A rearrangement was called productive if the CDR3 had no stop codons and remained in frame with V and J, and every other rearrangement was called non-productive. CDR3 was defined according to IMGT convention as the region running from the second conserved V-encoded cysteine to the conserved J-encoded phenylalanine. The earlier analysis of 587 of the donors excluded sequences that lacked an unambiguous match to a single V gene segment. An earlier analysis of fewer than 750 of the donors classified V segments as functional when productive rearrangements were above 56.7% and as segregating when the standard deviation between donors was above 5%. To diagnose cytomegalovirus status from the catalog of TCR beta chain sequences, a statistical classification framework was built. A later analysis assigned V and J genes by comparing TCR nucleotide sequences with IMGT/GENE-DB human TR gene sequences. In a later analysis, CDR3 sequences and most-parsimonious VDJ recombination scenarios were assigned using the TCRdist pipeline. In a later analysis, each TCR beta chain was defined by its CDR3 amino acid sequence together with its V-gene family, and reads lacking a unique V-gene family were excluded. A later analysis removed several hundred highly shared, low-generation-probability nucleotide sequences to deal with suspected cross-contamination and a sequencing artifact. For each public chain, a later analysis derived a clonal expansion index from normalized ranks of inferred template counts within each repertoire. In a later analysis, generation probabilities were computed using a VDJ recombination model fitted to out-of-frame rearrangements, and the results were checked against IGoR. In a later analysis, hypergeometric tests were used to score TCR-TCR, TCR-HLA and TCR-CMV co-occurrence, with a repertoire-size bias correction applied to TCR pairs. In a later analysis, false discovery rates were estimated by permuting HLA or CMV assignments 20 times. A later analysis grouped co-occurring TCRs with DBSCAN, adding TCRdist sequence similarity when clustering within HLA-allele-positive subsets. Repertoires with fewer than 30,000 or more than 120,000 public chains, plus five repertoires with anomalous nucleotide sharing, were excluded from co-occurrence clustering. Here the immuneACCESS table is served through TCRdb, limited to in-frame sequences with V and J called. Missing clones are a known gap in these copies; in checked studies unresolved V genes cover under half, and the rest lacks a known reason. V and J calls and clone size follow that table, whereas D and trimming were derived from the DNA. A total of more than 150,000 clones appear in this sample, approximately 85% of them only once. The ten largest make up roughly 2.4% of the sample.

The cohort consisted of approximately 690 healthy bone marrow donors. At the time of sampling, every cohort member was nominally healthy, though immune exposures that went unrecorded were likely present. The donor tested CMV seronegative, placing the donor among the 350 or so seronegative members of the cohort. A peripheral blood sample was provided by each donor, and peripheral blood mononuclear cells were used for TCR beta sequencing. The Qiagen DNeasy Blood Extraction Kit was used to extract genomic DNA from the blood cell samples. The TCR sequence derives from a woman between 18 and 30 years old in good health and CMV-seronegative. Sequencing was done on a sample of PBMCs.

The CDR3 reads CAIQGQDEKLFF. In nucleotide form, the sequence is TGTGCCATTCAGGGGCAGGATGAAAAACTGTTTTTT. The rearranged segments are TRBV10-3 and TRBJ1-4; a weak D assignment points to TRBD1 (6 bases agree). V sheds 9 bases and J sheds 6 bases, leaving 11 bases between their ends. From its cysteine to its phenylalanine, the CDR3 spans 12 amino acids. Solely the CDR3 DNA is kept, with 36 bases framed from the first base. The germline V gene sets CDR1 to ENHRY and CDR2 to SYGVKD.